This record covers a single TCR beta chain. The data were taken from a study of shared clonotypes between healthy human individuals. Method: immunoSEQ multiplex PCR; TCRdb's copy keeps in-frame clones and lacks some. The table lists approximately 1,000,000 clones, about 80% of them singletons. This clonotype originated in a man aged 18 to 30 in good health. Some clones in this sample may be carry-over from other donors' samples. Sequences were obtained from memory CD4+ T cells from PBMCs. The subset is: CD45RA-negative fraction.

CDR3 in DNA: TGTGCCAGCAGCTCAACAGTGAACACTGAAGCTTTCTTT. This gives the protein CASSSTVNTEAFF. The rearrangement links TRBV5-8 to TRBJ1-1; unclear D gene. CDR1 and CDR2 from the germline V gene are SGHTS and YDEGEE. The CDR3 length is 13 residues. V was shortened by 3 bases and J by 0 bases, with 6 bases between the two germline ends. The full variable domain, rest sourced from reference TRBV5-8 and TRBJ1-1, is EAGVTQSPTHLIKTRGQQATLRCSPISGHTSVYWYQQALGLGLQFLLWYDEGEERNRGNFPPRFSGRQFPNYSSELNVNALELEDSALYLCASSSTVNTEAFFGQGTRLTVV.